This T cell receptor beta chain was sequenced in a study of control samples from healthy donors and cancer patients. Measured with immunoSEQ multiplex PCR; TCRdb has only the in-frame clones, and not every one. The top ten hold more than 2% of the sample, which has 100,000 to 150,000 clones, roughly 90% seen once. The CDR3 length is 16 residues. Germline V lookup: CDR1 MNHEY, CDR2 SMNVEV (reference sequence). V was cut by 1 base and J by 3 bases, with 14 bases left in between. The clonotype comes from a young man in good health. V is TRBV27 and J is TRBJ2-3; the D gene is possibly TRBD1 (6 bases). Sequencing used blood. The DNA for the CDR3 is TGTGCCAGCAGTTTATTGGGGGCAGATTGGACAGATACGCAGTATTTT. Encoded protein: CASSLLGADWTDTQYF.